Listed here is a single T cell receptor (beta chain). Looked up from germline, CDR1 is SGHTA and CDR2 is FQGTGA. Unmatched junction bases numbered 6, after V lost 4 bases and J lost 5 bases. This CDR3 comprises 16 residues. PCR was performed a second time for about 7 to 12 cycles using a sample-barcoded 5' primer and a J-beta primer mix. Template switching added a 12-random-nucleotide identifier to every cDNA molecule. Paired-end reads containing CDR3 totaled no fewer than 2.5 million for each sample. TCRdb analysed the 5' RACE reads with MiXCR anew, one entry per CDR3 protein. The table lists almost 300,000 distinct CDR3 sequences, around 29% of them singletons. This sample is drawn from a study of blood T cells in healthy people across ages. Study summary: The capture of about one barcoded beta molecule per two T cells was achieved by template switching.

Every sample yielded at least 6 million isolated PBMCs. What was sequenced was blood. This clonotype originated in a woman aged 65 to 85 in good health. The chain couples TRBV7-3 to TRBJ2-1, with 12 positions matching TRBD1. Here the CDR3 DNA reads TGTGCCAGCAGCTCGTCCGGGACAGGGGGCCACAATGAGCAGTTCTTC. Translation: CASSSSGTGGHNEQFF.